These 22 T cell receptor beta chains came from one sample sequenced in a study of blood T cell repertoires in COVID-19. Libraries were prepared by immunoSEQ multiplex PCR; TCRdb keeps only in-frame clonotypes and omits some of them. The table has about 97,000 clones, 70% to 80% seen once; the top ten hold 9.8%. Material: peripheral blood. The receptors derive from a man in his sixties with active or convalescent COVID-19.

This clone showed up just a few times. The chain links TRBV5-1 to TRBJ2-1; the match to TRBD2 covers 13 bases. The CDR3 totals 16 residues. V gave up 4 bases and J gave up 2 bases; unmatched junction bases: 3. Germline values: CDR1 SGHRS, CDR2 YFSETQ. The CDR3: CASSPGTSGTYNEQFF. The CDR3 bases are TGCGCCAGCAGCCCGGGGACTAGCGGGACCTACAATGAGCAGTTCTTC.

The genes are TRBV6-5 and TRBJ2-5, with D unclear. CDR1 and CDR2 from the germline V gene are MNHEY and SVGAGI. Trimming took 0 bases from V and 3 from J, leaving 8 bases between them. This CDR3 comprises 14 residues. The CDR3 sequence is CASSYSGQEETQYF. The DNA of the CDR3 is TGTGCCAGCAGTTACTCGGGTCAGGAAGAGACCCAGTACTTC.

In its sample, this clone was seen once. This chain connects TRBV30 to TRBJ1-6, with 7 bases identical to TRBD1. The V and J ends lost 0 bases and 10 bases, in that order; junction bases with no gene match: 12. The CDR3 contains 16 residues. Looked up from germline, CDR1 is GTSNPN and CDR2 is SVGIG (reference sequence). CDR3 sequence: CAWSVVGRGKRSPLHF. The DNA of the CDR3 is TGTGCCTGGAGTGTGGTTGGCAGGGGGAAAAGGTCACCCCTCCACTTT.

The chain is built from TRBV6-2 or TRBV6-3 and TRBJ2-7; unclear D gene. The CDR3 consists of 12 residues. The germline V gene has CDR1 MNHEY and CDR2 SVGEGT. The V and J ends lost 5 bases and 3 bases respectively, with 8 bases between them. This CDR3 reads CASSTVSYEQYV. The CDR3 DNA reads TGTGCCAGCAGTACAGTGAGCTACGAGCAGTACGTC.

There are a few counts of this clone. The genes are TRBV7-2 and TRBJ2-2, with D possibly matching TRBD2 (6 bases). The CDR3 has 16 amino acids. Trimming removed 4 bases at V and 3 bases at J, with 15 bases between. From germline, CDR1 is SGHTA and CDR2 FQGNSA. This chain's CDR3 is CASSSPSTRDTGELFF. The CDR3 region has the DNA TGTGCCAGCAGCTCCCCGTCGACTAGAGACACCGGGGAGCTGTTTTTT. The complete variable domain, with remaining parts taken from reference TRBV7-2 and TRBJ2-2, reads GAGVSQSPSNKVTEKGKDVELRCDPISGHTALYWYRQSLGQGLEFLIYFQGNSAPDKSGLPSDRFSAERTGGSVSTLTIQRTQQEDSAVYLCASSSPSTRDTGELFFGEGSRLTVL.

This rearrangement joins TRBV4-1 to TRBJ1-2; 9 nucleotides match TRBD1. Germline CDR1 reads MGHRA; CDR2 reads YSYEKL. This CDR3 is built from 15 residues. Trimming cost V 1 base and J 8 bases; bases outside gene matches: 8. The CDR3 reads CASSQAETGGYGYTF. In DNA form, the CDR3 reads TGCGCCAGCAGCCAAGCAGAGACAGGGGGTTACGGCTACACCTTC.

The chain has TRBV4-1 and TRBJ2-1; 7 bases match TRBD2. The CDR3 consists of 12 residues. With V trimmed by 4 bases and J by 8 bases, 2 bases remained unmatched. Germline CDR1 is MGHRA and CDR2 is YSYEKL. This chain's CDR3 is CASSPGLDEQFF. CDR3 bases: TGCGCCAGCAGCCCTGGACTAGATGAGCAGTTCTTC.

The chain is built from TRBV7-9 and TRBJ2-2; 10 positions agree with TRBD2. V dropped 3 bases and J dropped 5; count of bases not matched to a gene: 9. This CDR3 region has 17 residues. Germline V gene lookup returns CDR1 SEHNR and CDR2 FQNEAQ (reference sequence). The chain's CDR3 is CASSFHVLAGVTGELFF. The CDR3 bases are TGTGCCAGCAGCTTCCATGTTCTAGCGGGAGTGACCGGGGAGCTGTTTTTT.

The sample holds one count of this clone. This chain joins TRBV11-2 and TRBJ2-1, with D unresolved. Germline V gives CDR1 SGHAT, CDR2 FQNNGV. The V end lost 2 bases, the J end lost 6 bases, and 8 bases lay between the germline ends. CDR3 size: 13 residues. The CDR3 here is CASSLNRGNEQFF. The CDR3 DNA is TGTGCCAGCAGCTTAAATAGAGGCAATGAGCAGTTCTTC.

The genes are TRBV28 and TRBJ2-7; 9 bases are a match to TRBD1. The CDR3 is 14 residues long. V shed 5 bases, J shed 7 bases, and the junction held 9 bases outside the gene matches. Germline V gene data show CDR1 as MDHEN and CDR2 as SYDVKM. The CDR3: CASSPDRGRGEQYF. The CDR3 bases are TGTGCCAGCAGTCCCGACAGGGGGAGGGGAGAGCAGTACTTC.

V is TRBV9 and J is TRBJ2-4, with TRBD1 matching 7 bases. The CDR3 sequence is 14 residues long. The V segment lost 2 bases and the J segment 5 bases; nucleotides outside the gene matches: 4. Germline-derived CDR1 and CDR2 are SGDLS and YYNGEE. CDR3 protein: CASSVGTAENIQYF. The CDR3 DNA follows: TGTGCCAGCAGCGTTGGGACAGCGGAAAACATTCAGTACTTC.

This clone was detected ten times or more. This rearrangement joins TRBV7-8 to TRBJ1-5; 7 nucleotides agree with TRBD1. There are 14 residues in the CDR3. With 1 base clipped from V and 6 bases from J, the junction kept 3 bases outside the gene matches. Looked up from germline, CDR1 is SGHVS and CDR2 is FQNEAQ. CDR3 nucleotides: TGTGCCAGCAGCTTAGGACAGGGTGCTCAGCCCCAGCATTTT. It translates to CASSLGQGAQPQHF.

This clone was seen a handful of times. CDR3 sequence (DNA): TGTGCCAGCAGTTTAGAAAGGGGAATCCCCATGAACACTGAAGCTTTCTTT. This sequence encodes CASSLERGIPMNTEAFF. J is TRBJ1-1 and V is TRBV28, with D perhaps matching TRBD1 (5 bases). The CDR3 is 17 amino acids. V shed 2 bases and J shed 0 bases, with 16 bases lying between them. Germline loops: CDR1 MDHEN, CDR2 SYDVKM.

The chain couples TRBV29-1 to TRBJ2-5; 8 bases fit TRBD1. CDR3 size: 13 residues. Germline loops: CDR1 SQVTM, CDR2 ANQGSEA. With V trimmed by 4 bases and J by 5 bases, 6 bases remained unmatched. CDR3 sequence reads: CSVGQGRMETQYF. The CDR3 region has the DNA TGCAGCGTTGGACAGGGGAGGATGGAGACCCAGTACTTC.

The gene calls are TRBV4-1 and TRBJ2-3; TRBD2 agrees at 8 bases. CDR3 size: 18 residues. The ends lost 1 base at V and 7 bases at J; junction bases unmatched: 16. Germline CDR1 reads MGHRA; CDR2 reads YSYEKL. The CDR3 protein is CASSQASRSGGPQNTQYF. Written as DNA, the CDR3 is TGCGCCAGCAGCCAAGCCTCCCGATCGGGAGGGCCTCAGAATACGCAGTATTTT.

Here the CDR3 reads CATSREGLAGYNEQFF. The CDR3, as DNA: TGTGCCACCAGTCGGGAGGGACTAGCGGGCTACAATGAGCAGTTCTTC. The V call is TRBV24-1, the J call TRBJ2-1; 12 bases align to TRBD2. Germline loops: CDR1 KGHDR, CDR2 SFDVKD. CDR3 length: 16 residues. J lost 3 bases, V lost 6 bases, and 5 bases had no gene match.

This chain links TRBV27 with TRBJ2-1, with 7 bases matching TRBD2. CDR3 length: 16 amino acids. V shed 5 bases and J 5 bases; nucleotides not matched to a gene: 12. Germline assignment: CDR1 MNHEY and CDR2 SMNVEV (reference sequence). In nucleotides, the CDR3 is TGTGCCAGCAGTCGCCCACTAGCGTTAGCCCACAATGAGCAGTTCTTC. Translating gives CASSRPLALAHNEQFF.

This sequence joins TRBV13 and TRBJ1-1; D remains ambiguous. The CDR3 runs to 15 residues. CDR1 is PRHDT and CDR2 is FYEKMQ in the germline V gene (reference sequence). V shed 0 bases and J shed 0 bases, with 8 bases lying between them. The DNA of the CDR3 is TGTGCCAGCAGCTTAGGCCGCGGATTGAACACTGAAGCTTTCTTT. It translates to CASSLGRGLNTEAFF.

V gene TRBV14 combines with J gene TRBJ2-1; 8 bases line up with TRBD2. The CDR3 is 13 amino acids. Germline V gives CDR1 SGHDN, CDR2 FVKESK. The V segment lost 4 bases and the J segment 6 bases; nucleotides outside the gene matches: 2. The CDR3 here is CASSLRGANEQFF. CDR3 nucleotide sequence: TGTGCCAGCAGCCTGCGGGGGGCCAATGAGCAGTTCTTC. Together with reference TRBV14 and TRBJ2-1, the CDR3 gives the full variable domain: EAGVTQFPSHSVIEKGQTVTLRCDPISGHDNLYWYRRVMGKEIKFLLHFVKESKQDESGMPNNRFLAERTGGTYSTLKVQPAELEDSGVYFCASSLRGANEQFFGPGTRLTVL.

The J gene is TRBJ2-5, the V gene TRBV28, with 8 nucleotides matching TRBD1. Germline V gene sequence: CDR1 MDHEN, CDR2 SYDVKM. V dropped 4 bases and J dropped 5; count of bases not matched to a gene: 9. The CDR3 is made up of 15 amino acids. Here the CDR3 reads CASSYPDRAVETQYF. DNA for the CDR3: TGTGCCAGCAGTTATCCGGACAGGGCCGTGGAGACCCAGTACTTC.

The chain is built from TRBV5-1 and TRBJ2-5; 7 nucleotides line up with TRBD1. The CDR3 is 14 residues long. Germline V gene data show CDR1 as SGHRS and CDR2 as YFSETQ. Germline trimming cut 0 bases from V and 5 bases from J; bases unmatched to any gene: 4. The CDR3 loop is CASSLGQGWETQYF. As DNA, the CDR3 is TGCGCCAGCAGCTTGGGACAGGGCTGGGAGACCCAGTACTTC. Complete variable domain (other parts from reference TRBV5-1 and TRBJ2-5): KAGVTQTPRYLIKTRGQQVTLSCSPISGHRSVSWYQQTPGQGLQFLFEYFSETQRNKGNFPGRFSGRQFSNSRSEMNVSTLELGDSALYLCASSLGQGWETQYFGPGTRLLVL.

The chain couples TRBV10-1 to TRBJ2-2; 7 nucleotides agree with TRBD2. With 5 bases clipped from V and 4 bases from J, the junction kept 7 bases outside the gene matches. CDR1 WNHNN and CDR2 SYGVQD come from the germline V gene (reference sequence). The CDR3 runs 15 residues. Written as DNA, the CDR3 is TGCGCCAGCAGTTGGGCGGGAGTACGCACCGGGGAGCTGTTTTTT. Translation gives CASSWAGVRTGELFF.